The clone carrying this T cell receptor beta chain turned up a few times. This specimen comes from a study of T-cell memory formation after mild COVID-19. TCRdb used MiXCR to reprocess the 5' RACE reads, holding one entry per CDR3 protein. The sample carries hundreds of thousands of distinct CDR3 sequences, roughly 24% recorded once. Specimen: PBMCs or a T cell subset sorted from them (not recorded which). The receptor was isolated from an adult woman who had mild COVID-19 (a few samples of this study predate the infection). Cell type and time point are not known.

CDR3 coding DNA: TGTGCCAGCAGCTCACCTGCCTACAATGAGCAGTTCTTC. Protein: CASSSPAYNEQFF. The chain links TRBV7-6 to TRBJ2-1, with unresolved D. V dropped 4 bases and J dropped 2 bases, with 6 bases sitting between them. This CDR3 is built from 13 residues. Germline values: CDR1 SGHVS, CDR2 FNYEAQ.